The 5 T cell receptor beta chains listed next were all sequenced from one sample in a study of blood T cells in healthy people across ages. The authors ran a second PCR of about 7 to 11 cycles using a sample-barcoded 5' primer and a J-beta primer mix. TCRdb reanalysed the 5' RACE reads using MiXCR and keeps one entry per CDR3 protein. Among some 780,000 distinct CDR3 sequences listed, more than 50% were seen once. Sequenced: blood. These TCRs come from a man aged 40-55 years in good health.

The chain combines TRBV27 with TRBJ2-1, with TRBD2 matching over 8 bases. Trimming took 5 bases from V and 2 from J; bases not matched to a gene: 8. The germline CDR1 and CDR2 sequences are MNHEY and SMNVEV (reference sequence). The CDR3 is made up of 16 amino acids. The CDR3, as DNA: TGTGCCAGCAGTCCATCTAGCGGGCGAACCTACAATGAGCAGTTCTTC. It yields the protein CASSPSSGRTYNEQFF.

V is TRBV6-1 and J is TRBJ2-3; TRBD1 matches at 7 bases. The CDR3 sequence is 15 residues long. V shed 4 bases and J 2 bases; nucleotides not matched to a gene: 6. Germline CDR1 is MNHNS and CDR2 is SASEGT. Written as DNA, the CDR3 is TGTGCCAGCAGTGGGGGGACAGCTCACACAGATACGCAGTATTTT. This gives the protein CASSGGTAHTDTQYF.

This clonotype was detected only a few times. This chain joins TRBV13 and TRBJ2-7; 10 bases are a match to TRBD1. This CDR3 region has 17 residues. Germline trimming cut 4 bases from V and 7 bases from J; bases unmatched to any gene: 16. The V gene's germline CDR1 is PRHDT and CDR2 FYEKMQ (reference sequence). This CDR3 reads CASSYMTGGEGTWEQYF. As DNA, the CDR3 is TGTGCCAGCAGCTACATGACAGGGGGCGAGGGGACCTGGGAGCAGTACTTC.

The chain has TRBV16 and TRBJ2-1; a possible D gene is TRBD2 (5 bases). CDR1 is KGHSY, CDR2 FQNENV, per germline. This CDR3 has 15 residues. V lost 4 bases and J lost 6, with 16 bases in between. The CDR3 DNA is TGTGCCAGCAGCCGATCGAGGGCCGTCACCAATGAGCAGTTCTTC. Translating it yields CASSRSRAVTNEQFF.

The chain combines TRBV20-1 with TRBJ2-7; 9 nucleotides agree with TRBD1. Trimming at V came to 4 bases and at J to 2 bases, leaving 9 bases not matched to a gene. CDR3 size: 15 residues. Germline CDR1 DFQATT, CDR2 SNEGSKA (reference sequence). The CDR3 protein is CSATGPGQGTYEQYF. In DNA, the CDR3 is TGCAGTGCTACGGGGCCGGGACAGGGTACCTACGAGCAGTACTTC.